What follows are 27 T cell receptor beta chains derived from one specimen sequenced in a study of shared clonotypes between healthy human individuals. Assay used: immunoSEQ multiplex PCR; TCRdb lists only in-frame clones, some missing. The sample has some 2.1 million clones; over 85% are singletons. The sequenced sample was naive CD4+ T cells sorted from blood. Subset given: CD45RA+ positively selected. These receptors were taken from a man between 18 and 35 years old in good health.

This sequence joins TRBV30 and TRBJ1-5; 9 bases are shared with TRBD1. The CDR3 length is 14 residues. Trimming at V came to 7 bases and at J to 1 base, leaving 5 bases not matched to a gene. Germline lookup yields CDR1 GTSNPN and CDR2 SVGIG (reference sequence). CDR3 DNA sequence: TGTGCCTACGACGGGACAGGGAGCAATCAGCCCCAGCATTTT. Protein sequence: CAYDGTGSNQPQHF.

V usage is TRBV9 and J usage is TRBJ1-6; TRBD1 matches 7 bases. Germline CDR1 and CDR2: SGDLS and YYNGEE. The CDR3 loop spans 17 amino acids. J gave up 7 bases and V 0 bases, and 10 bases lay outside the gene matches. DNA for the CDR3: TGTGCCAGCAGCGTAGGCCCCGGGGCAGGGGGAAATTCACCCCTCCACTTT. Amino acid sequence: CASSVGPGAGGNSPLHF.

The chain links TRBV6-5 to TRBJ2-2; D possibly matches TRBD1 or TRBD2 (5 bases each). The V and J ends lost 8 bases and 7 bases respectively, with 17 bases between them. CDR1 is MNHEY and CDR2 is SVGAGI in the germline V gene. The CDR3 runs 14 residues. This CDR3 reads CASSRDGLGGELFF. The CDR3 region has the DNA TGTGCCAGCTCCCGGGACGGCTTAGGCGGGGAGCTGTTTTTT.

The chain combines TRBV5-6 with TRBJ1-2; tentative D call: TRBD1 (6 bases). Trimming took off 1 base at V and 4 bases at J, with 11 bases between the two ends. The CDR3 runs to 14 residues. Germline V CDR1 and CDR2: SGHDT, YYEEEE. The CDR3 is CASSLRGDGYGYTF. CDR3 sequence (DNA): TGTGCCAGCAGCTTGAGGGGGGATGGCTATGGCTACACCTTC.

Concerning this clone: Germline is not matched at one junction end, which may reflect a read error. V usage is TRBV7-2 and J usage is TRBJ2-1, with D perhaps TRBD1 (5 bases). CDR1 SGHTA and CDR2 FQGNSA come from the germline V gene. CDR3 length: 11 residues. The CDR3 protein is CASSLGDRMVF. CDR3 sequence (DNA): TGTGCCAGCAGCTTAGGAGACAGAATGGTCTTC. Filled out from reference TRBV7-2 and TRBJ2-1, the complete variable domain reads GAGVSQSPSNKVTEKGKDVELRCDPISGHTALYWYRQSLGQGLEFLIYFQGNSAPDKSGLPSDRFSAERTGGSVSTLTIQRTQQEDSAVYLCASSLGDRMVFGPGTRLTVL.

The rearrangement uses TRBV11-2 and TRBJ1-1; TRBD1 agrees at 7 bases. The germline CDR1 and CDR2 sequences are SGHAT and FQNNGV. The trim removed 1 base at V and 1 base at J, leaving 12 bases unmatched. The CDR3 totals 18 residues. The CDR3 nucleotides are TGTGCCAGCAGCTTAGGGGGACAGACACTGAAGAGGAACACTGAAGCTTTCTTT. Translation gives CASSLGGQTLKRNTEAFF.

The gene calls are TRBV5-4 and TRBJ2-1; perhaps TRBD2 as D (6 bases). Germline V gives CDR1 SGHNT, CDR2 YYREEE (reference sequence). The CDR3 consists of 13 residues. With 0 bases removed from V and 11 bases from J, the gap between germline ends came to 12 bases. The CDR3: CASSLAPGLQQFF. CDR3 nucleotides: TGTGCCAGCAGCTTGGCTCCGGGACTTCAGCAGTTCTTC. Looking up the rest from reference TRBV5-4 and TRBJ2-1 gives the full variable domain: ETGVTQSPTHLIKTRGQQVTLRCSSQSGHNTVSWYQQALGQGPQFIFQYYREEENGRGNFPPRFSGLQFPNYSSELNVNALELDDSALYLCASSLAPGLQQFFGPGTRLTVL.

V is TRBV27 and J is TRBJ1-5; a weak D match, TRBD1 (6 bases). Germline CDR1 and CDR2: MNHEY and SMNVEV (reference sequence). This CDR3 comprises 17 residues. V was cut by 5 bases and J by 2 bases, with 19 bases left in between. The CDR3 DNA sequence: TGTGCCAGCAGTCTCTTAGGACAGTTTGAAGGCAATCAGCCCCAGCATTTT. It translates to CASSLLGQFEGNQPQHF.

The chain uses TRBV6-1 and TRBJ2-7; either TRBD1 or TRBD2 may supply D (5 bases each). There are 14 residues in the CDR3. Trimming took off 0 bases at V and 5 bases at J, with 11 bases between the two ends. Germline assignment: CDR1 MNHNS and CDR2 SASEGT. CDR3 coding DNA: TGTGCCAGCAGTGAAGCGCGAGGGGTCCACGAGCAGTACTTC. This gives the protein CASSEARGVHEQYF.

The chain couples TRBV4-3 to TRBJ1-2; TRBD1 is a possible D gene (5 bases). Between the trimmed V and J ends, which lost 1 base and 5 bases, there was a span of 17 bases. Germline loops: CDR1 LGHNA, CDR2 YSLEER. This CDR3 is 16 amino acids long. The CDR3 spells CASSQVGSQAEYGYTF. The CDR3 nucleotides read TGCGCCAGCAGCCAAGTAGGGTCACAGGCGGAGTATGGCTACACCTTC.

The chain carries TRBV5-3 and TRBJ2-7; no firm D call. TRBV5-3 is marked as an open reading frame, function uncertain. The length of the CDR3 is 15 residues. The V end lost 3 bases, the J end lost 3 bases, and 16 bases lay between the germline ends. In nucleotides, the CDR3 is TGTGCCAGAAGCTCCACCCCCTGGCCCAGCTACGAGCAGTACTTC. This encodes CARSSTPWPSYEQYF.

The chain uses TRBV4-1 and TRBJ2-3; D unresolved. The CDR3 spans 13 residues. V was cut by 2 bases and J by 5 bases, with 8 bases left in between. CDR1 is MGHRA and CDR2 is YSYEKL in the germline V gene. This chain's CDR3 is CASSQNSVDTQYF. In DNA form, the CDR3 reads TGCGCCAGCAGCCAAAATTCCGTAGATACGCAGTATTTT.

The CDR3: CASSESTGPFF. CDR3 sequence (DNA): TGTGCCAGCAGTGAAAGTACAGGTCCGTTTTTT. The chain links TRBV6-1 to TRBJ1-4, with D possibly being TRBD1 (5 bases). This CDR3 spans 11 amino acids. The germline V gene encodes CDR1 MNHNS and CDR2 SASEGT. Trimming cost V 2 bases and J 16 bases, with 11 bases left between them.

The chain carries TRBV6-5 and TRBJ2-1; 7 bases are a match to TRBD2. The germline gives CDR1 MNHEY, CDR2 SVGAGI. This CDR3 contains 13 residues. V was clipped by 4 bases and J by 10 bases; unmatched bases: 7. The DNA for the CDR3 is TGTGCCAGCAGTTCTCAGCGGGGAAACGAGCAGTTCTTC. It specifies CASSSQRGNEQFF.

The sample holds one count of this clone. This same CDR3 is encoded by further DNA sequences in the sample. The rearrangement uses TRBV5-1 and TRBJ1-1; D not certain. V was cut by 0 bases and J by 1 base, with 10 bases left in between. The CDR3 is 15 residues long. Germline V lookup: CDR1 SGHRS, CDR2 YFSETQ. The CDR3 DNA follows: TGCGCCAGCAGCTTGGGTGGTACGAAGAACACTGAAGCTTTCTTT. Protein product: CASSLGGTKNTEAFF.

The rearrangement links TRBV18 to TRBJ2-5; no clear D. The germline CDR1 and CDR2 sequences are KGHSH and LQKENI. V lost 1 base and J 2 bases, leaving 8 bases between the germline ends. The CDR3 covers 14 residues. CDR3 region: CASSPQVRQETQYF. CDR3 nucleotide sequence: TGTGCCAGCTCACCACAAGTCAGACAAGAGACCCAGTACTTC.

V gene TRBV5-1 combines with J gene TRBJ2-7; 10 nucleotides align to TRBD1. J was trimmed by 3 bases and V by 1 base; bases with no gene match: 7. The CDR3 is made up of 16 amino acids. Germline V gene data show CDR1 as SGHRS and CDR2 as YFSETQ. CDR3 in DNA: TGCGCCAGCAGCTTGAACTTTGGGACAGGGGTCTACGAGCAGTACTTC. Translation: CASSLNFGTGVYEQYF.

This clone was seen once. The chain is built from TRBV29-1 and TRBJ2-3; D is tentatively TRBD1 or TRBD2 (5 bases each). The CDR3 sequence is 13 residues long. CDR1 is SQVTM, CDR2 ANQGSEA, per germline. CDR3 in DNA: TGCAGTCGCCGGGGCTCCCGCACAGATACGCAGTATTTT. It specifies CSRRGSRTDTQYF.

The chain has TRBV6-6 and TRBJ1-1; D is ambiguous. Germline CDR1 is MNHNY and CDR2 is SVGAGI (reference sequence). V dropped 6 bases and J dropped 7 bases, with 9 bases sitting between them. This CDR3 has 11 residues. The chain's CDR3 is CASRRQHEAFF. CDR3 in DNA: TGTGCCAGCAGAAGGCAGCATGAAGCTTTCTTT.

In this sample, this clone turned up once. The V and J genes are TRBV5-4 and TRBJ1-4; 9 nucleotides agree with TRBD1. Per the germline V gene, CDR1 is SGHNT and CDR2 is YYREEE (reference sequence). Trimming removed 4 bases from V and 5 bases from J; junction bases left unmatched: 6. This CDR3 contains 15 residues. The CDR3 nucleotides are TGTGCCAGCAGCAACCGGGACAGGGCAAATGAAAAACTGTTTTTT. Protein sequence: CASSNRDRANEKLFF.

The V gene is TRBV28, the J gene TRBJ2-7; D is ambiguous. V shed 7 bases and J shed 0 bases, with 4 bases lying between them. The CDR3 runs 11 residues. Germline assignment: CDR1 MDHEN and CDR2 SYDVKM. The CDR3 DNA reads TGTGCCAGCACTCGCTCCTACGAGCAGTACTTC. Its translation: CASTRSYEQYF.

The chain has TRBV28 and TRBJ1-1; weak D call: TRBD1 (5 bases). The germline CDR1 and CDR2 sequences are MDHEN and SYDVKM. The CDR3 loop spans 18 amino acids. The V end was cut by 4 bases, the J end by 1 base, with 22 bases between. CDR3 sequence (DNA): TGTGCCAGCAGTTACTGGGGTGTTCGGGACTACCAGAACACTGAAGCTTTCTTT. As protein: CASSYWGVRDYQNTEAFF.

This rearrangement joins TRBV27 to TRBJ1-6, with D possibly matching TRBD1 (5 bases). V lost 3 bases and J 9 bases, leaving 12 bases between the germline ends. Per germline, CDR1 MNHEY and CDR2 SMNVEV (reference sequence). This CDR3 contains 14 residues. DNA of the CDR3: TGTGCCAGCAGTTTCAGTCCGGGACGTTCACCCCTCCACTTT. Its protein is CASSFSPGRSPLHF.

The gene calls are TRBV6-1 and TRBJ2-7, with 8 positions matching TRBD1. Trimming cost V 6 bases and J 4 bases; bases outside gene matches: 11. This CDR3 region has 15 residues. Germline CDR1 and CDR2: MNHNS and SASEGT. Written as DNA, the CDR3 is TGTGCCAGCAGGCCTTTGACAGGGGCCGCGTACGAGCAGTACTTC. As protein: CASRPLTGAAYEQYF.

The chain combines TRBV15 with TRBJ2-7, with D possibly being TRBD2 (5 bases). The germline V gene encodes CDR1 LNHNV and CDR2 YYDKDF (reference sequence). The CDR3 totals 13 residues. The germline V and J ends were trimmed by 5 bases and 3 bases, with 11 bases remaining between them. The CDR3 protein is CATSHMGVYEQYF. The CDR3 DNA sequence: TGTGCCACCAGCCACATGGGAGTCTACGAGCAGTACTTC.

The gene calls are TRBV5-3 and TRBJ1-6; TRBD1 is a possible D gene (5 bases). TRBV5-3 is sorted into the ORF group, with uncertain function. The length of the CDR3 is 16 residues. Between the trimmed V and J ends, which lost 0 bases and 5 bases, there was a span of 12 bases. The CDR3 DNA reads TGTGCCAGAAGCTTGGACAGGTTATCCGATAATTCACCCCTCCACTTT. As protein: CARSLDRLSDNSPLHF.

The chain couples TRBV18 to TRBJ2-3; the D is unclear. The length of the CDR3 is 14 residues. From germline, CDR1 is KGHSH and CDR2 LQKENI. Deletions cut 1 base from V and 7 bases from J, with 12 bases between. The CDR3: CASSPQSSQNTQYF. DNA of the CDR3: TGTGCCAGCTCACCACAATCCTCCCAGAATACGCAGTATTTT.